A selection of T cell receptor beta chains follows, all from one sample in a study of control samples from healthy donors and cancer patients. Sequencing used immunoSEQ multiplex PCR; TCRdb keeps in-frame clones, though not all of them. The sample has about 170,000 clones; 91% are singletons. Sequenced material: blood. Receptors originate from a woman between 25 and 40 years old in good health. Both conserved end residues are part of each CDR3. The D gene is left open where the match is weak. Size values are once, few and many counts, or a class for expanded clones, and some rows have none.

J gene: TRBJ1-5; V gene: TRBV24-1; D gene: -; clone size: -; CDR3 DNA: TGTGCCACCAGTGTGTGGGGACCCCATAGCAATCAGCCCCAGCATTTT; CDR3 protein: CATSVWGPHSNQPQHF
J gene: TRBJ2-2; V gene: TRBV7-2; D gene: TRBD2; clone size: -; CDR3 DNA: TGTGCCAGCAGGGATAGCGGGACCGGGGAGCTGTTTTTT; CDR3 protein: CASRDSGTGELFF
J gene: TRBJ1-3; V gene: TRBV18; D gene: -; clone size: -; CDR3 DNA: TGTGCCAGCTCACCACGAGGAGCGGGAAACACCATATATTTT; CDR3 protein: CASSPRGAGNTIYF
J gene: TRBJ1-4; V gene: TRBV11-2; D gene: TRBD1; clone size: -; CDR3 DNA: TGTGCCAGCAGCTTAGGGGACAGGGGAGAAAAACTGTTTTTT; CDR3 protein: CASSLGDRGEKLFF
J gene: TRBJ1-2; V gene: TRBV3-1/TRBV3-2; D gene: TRBD1; clone size: -; CDR3 DNA: TGTGCCAGCAGCCAAGACGGACAGGGCTATGGCTACACCTTC; CDR3 protein: CASSQDGQGYGYTF
J gene: TRBJ1-5; V gene: TRBV11-2; D gene: -; clone size: -; CDR3 DNA: TGTGCCAGCAGCTTAGATCGGGGCCAGCCCCAGCATTTT; CDR3 protein: CASSLDRGQPQHF
J gene: TRBJ2-3; V gene: TRBV27; D gene: -; clone size: -; CDR3 DNA: TGTGCCAGCAGTTTATCCCGCGCCCTCCTCACAGATACGCAGTATTTT; CDR3 protein: CASSLSRALLTDTQYF
J gene: TRBJ1-3; V gene: TRBV28; D gene: -; clone size: -; CDR3 DNA: TGTGCCAGCAGTCGGGACCTGAGCTCTGGAAACACCATATATTTT; CDR3 protein: CASSRDLSSGNTIYF
J gene: TRBJ2-3; V gene: TRBV6-5; D gene: TRBD1; clone size: -; CDR3 DNA: TGTGCCACCGGGACAGGGGGCACAGATACGCAGTATTTT; CDR3 protein: CATGTGGTDTQYF
J gene: TRBJ1-1; V gene: TRBV11-1; D gene: TRBD1; clone size: -; CDR3 DNA: TGTGCCAGCAGCTTAGACAGGGGGCTTGCTGAAGCTTTCTTT; CDR3 protein: CASSLDRGLAEAFF
J gene: TRBJ2-7; V gene: TRBV7-5; D gene: -; clone size: -; CDR3 DNA: TGTGCCAGAAGCTACCGACAAGCCTACGAGCAGTACTTC; CDR3 protein: CARSYRQAYEQYF
J gene: TRBJ2-7; V gene: TRBV28; D gene: -; clone size: -; CDR3 DNA: TGTGCCAGCAGTTTAGAGAGGGGGGCGTACGAGCAGTACTTC; CDR3 protein: CASSLERGAYEQYF
J gene: TRBJ1-1; V gene: TRBV18; D gene: TRBD1; clone size: -; CDR3 DNA: TGTGCCAGCTCTGGGACAGATACCACTGAAGCTTTCTTT; CDR3 protein: CASSGTDTTEAFF
J gene: TRBJ1-1; V gene: TRBV7-9; D gene: -; clone size: -; CDR3 DNA: TGTGCCAGCAGCTTAGCAATTAACACTGAAGCTTTCTTT; CDR3 protein: CASSLAINTEAFF
J gene: TRBJ1-1; V gene: TRBV6-6; D gene: TRBD1; clone size: -; CDR3 DNA: TGTGCCAGCAGTGGGACAGGGGGCAAATTCACTGAAGCTTTCTTT; CDR3 protein: CASSGTGGKFTEAFF
J gene: TRBJ1-5; V gene: TRBV7-3; D gene: -; clone size: -; CDR3 DNA: TGTGCCAGCAGCCCCGGGAGCAATCAGCCCCAGCATTTT; CDR3 protein: CASSPGSNQPQHF
J gene: TRBJ1-1; V gene: TRBV9; D gene: -; clone size: -; CDR3 DNA: TGTGCCAGCAGCCCCGGGGGGGTGGAGACTGAAGCTTTCTTT; CDR3 protein: CASSPGGVETEAFF
J gene: TRBJ1-2; V gene: TRBV30; D gene: -; clone size: -; CDR3 DNA: TGTGCCTGGAACGCAGGGTCACCCTATGGCTACACCTTC; CDR3 protein: CAWNAGSPYGYTF
J gene: TRBJ2-5; V gene: TRBV9; D gene: TRBD2; clone size: -; CDR3 DNA: TGTGCCAGCAGCGTAGGGGGACTACAAGAGACCCAGTACTTC; CDR3 protein: CASSVGGLQETQYF
J gene: TRBJ1-2; V gene: TRBV6-5; D gene: TRBD1; clone size: -; CDR3 DNA: TGTGCCAGCAGTTACTCGAGTCCGGACAGGGGGTATGGCTACACCTTC; CDR3 protein: CASSYSSPDRGYGYTF
J gene: TRBJ1-1; V gene: TRBV28; D gene: -; clone size: -; CDR3 DNA: TGTGCCAGCAGTTTAAAGGAGTTTGCTTTCTTT; CDR3 protein: CASSLKEFAFF
J gene: TRBJ1-2; V gene: TRBV6-5; D gene: -; clone size: -; CDR3 DNA: TGTGCCAGCAGTACCCGGGACAACTATGGCTACACCTTC; CDR3 protein: CASSTRDNYGYTF
J gene: TRBJ1-6; V gene: TRBV3-1/TRBV3-2; D gene: -; clone size: -; CDR3 DNA: TGTGCCAGCAGCGCCGTTGGGCCGAATTCACCCCTCCACTTT; CDR3 protein: CASSAVGPNSPLHF
J gene: TRBJ1-4; V gene: TRBV2; D gene: TRBD1; clone size: -; CDR3 DNA: TGTGCCAGCAGAACAGGGGCAAATAATGAAAAACTGTTTTTT; CDR3 protein: CASRTGANNEKLFF
J gene: TRBJ1-6; V gene: TRBV28; D gene: TRBD1; clone size: -; CDR3 DNA: TGTGCCAGCAGTCCGGTGGGACAGGGGATCAATAATTCACCCCTCCACTTT; CDR3 protein: CASSPVGQGINNSPLHF
J gene: TRBJ2-1; V gene: TRBV5-1; D gene: -; clone size: -; CDR3 DNA: TGCGCCAGCAGCTTGCTCACAGGGAGTCACAATGAGCAGTTCTTC; CDR3 protein: CASSLLTGSHNEQFF
J gene: TRBJ1-3; V gene: TRBV7-9; D gene: TRBD1; clone size: -; CDR3 DNA: TGTGCCAGCAGCCCCCAAGGGGGCCTCTCTGGAAACACCATATATTTT; CDR3 protein: CASSPQGGLSGNTIYF
J gene: TRBJ1-2; V gene: TRBV4-2; D gene: -; clone size: -; CDR3 DNA: TGTGCCAGCAGCCAAGATTTGTGGGGGAATGGCTACACCTTC; CDR3 protein: CASSQDLWGNGYTF
J gene: TRBJ1-1; V gene: TRBV4-1; D gene: -; clone size: -; CDR3 DNA: TGCGCCAGCAGGGGTCCGAACACTGAAGCTTTCTTT; CDR3 protein: CASRGPNTEAFF
J gene: TRBJ2-2; V gene: TRBV30; D gene: -; clone size: -; CDR3 DNA: TGTGCCTGGAGTCCCCGGACCTGGAACGGGGAGCTGTTTTTT; CDR3 protein: CAWSPRTWNGELFF
J gene: TRBJ2-2; V gene: TRBV7-3; D gene: -; clone size: -; CDR3 DNA: TGTGCCAGCAGCAGGGTGCCCGGGGAGCTGTTTTTT; CDR3 protein: CASSRVPGELFF
J gene: TRBJ2-7; V gene: TRBV5-1; D gene: -; clone size: -; CDR3 DNA: TGCGCCAGCAGCTTGGGCGCCGAGCAGTACTTC; CDR3 protein: CASSLGAEQYF
J gene: TRBJ1-2; V gene: TRBV19; D gene: TRBD1; clone size: -; CDR3 DNA: TGTGCCAGTAGTAAGTGGGGGACAGACTATGGCTACACCTTC; CDR3 protein: CASSKWGTDYGYTF
J gene: TRBJ2-7; V gene: TRBV28; D gene: -; clone size: -; CDR3 DNA: TGTGCCAGCAGTTTATACTTCTACGAGCAGTACTTC; CDR3 protein: CASSLYFYEQYF
J gene: TRBJ1-2; V gene: TRBV12-3/TRBV12-4; D gene: -; clone size: -; CDR3 DNA: TGTGCCAGCAGTTTCCGGGGTAGCTATGGCTACACCTTC; CDR3 protein: CASSFRGSYGYTF
J gene: TRBJ2-3; V gene: TRBV4-1; D gene: TRBD2; clone size: -; CDR3 DNA: TGCGCCAGCAGCCAGGCGGGGGCAGATACGCAGTATTTT; CDR3 protein: CASSQAGADTQYF
J gene: TRBJ2-7; V gene: TRBV11-3; D gene: TRBD2; clone size: -; CDR3 DNA: TGTGCCAGCAGCTTTTTGAGACTAGCGGGGGAGCAGTACTTC; CDR3 protein: CASSFLRLAGEQYF
J gene: TRBJ1-1; V gene: TRBV6-6; D gene: -; clone size: once; CDR3 DNA: TGTGCCAGCAGACCTGACAGGAACACTGAAGCTTTCTTT; CDR3 protein: CASRPDRNTEAFF
J gene: TRBJ1-1; V gene: TRBV7-9; D gene: -; clone size: -; CDR3 DNA: TGTGCCAGCAGCTTAGCTGCGAACACTGAAGCTTTCTTT; CDR3 protein: CASSLAANTEAFF
J gene: TRBJ1-2; V gene: TRBV5-4; D gene: TRBD1; clone size: -; CDR3 DNA: TGTGCCAGCAGCCCGGGACAGAACTATGGCTACACCTTC; CDR3 protein: CASSPGQNYGYTF
J gene: TRBJ1-2; V gene: TRBV19; D gene: -; clone size: -; CDR3 DNA: TGTGCCAGTAGAGTGGAAAGGGCTAACTATGGCTACACCTTC; CDR3 protein: CASRVERANYGYTF
J gene: TRBJ1-5; V gene: TRBV2; D gene: -; clone size: few; CDR3 DNA: TGTGCCAGCAGTGGCAGTAGCAATCAGCCCCAGCATTTT; CDR3 protein: CASSGSSNQPQHF
J gene: TRBJ2-3; V gene: TRBV6-4; D gene: TRBD2; clone size: -; CDR3 DNA: TGTGCCAGCAGTGACCGAGCGGGAGAGGCTGATACGCAGTATTTT; CDR3 protein: CASSDRAGEADTQYF
J gene: TRBJ1-4; V gene: TRBV5-1; D gene: -; clone size: few; CDR3 DNA: TGCGCCAGCAGCGTGACAGCAACTAATGAAAAACTGTTTTTT; CDR3 protein: CASSVTATNEKLFF
J gene: TRBJ2-1; V gene: TRBV5-1; D gene: -; clone size: -; CDR3 DNA: TGCGCCAGCAGCTTCCAGGGCTACAATGAGCAGTTCTTC; CDR3 protein: CASSFQGYNEQFF